The source of this T cell receptor (beta chain) is a study of blood T cell repertoires in COVID-19. Profiled with immunoSEQ multiplex PCR; TCRdb holds only in-frame clones, not every one. Of around 88,000 clones in the sample, around 80% were seen once. The CDR3 is made up of 16 amino acids. Per the germline V gene, CDR1 is MDHEN and CDR2 is SYDVKM. V dropped 5 bases and J dropped 3; count of bases not matched to a gene: 7. This rearrangement joins TRBV28 to TRBJ1-5, with TRBD1 identical over 10 bases. Input material: peripheral blood. The sequence derives from a middle-aged man who had recovered from COVID-19. The CDR3 here is CASSPRGQGYNQPQHF. CDR3 coding DNA: TGTGCCAGCAGTCCGCGGGGACAGGGGTACAATCAGCCCCAGCATTTT.